One and the same sample provided the 25 T cell receptor beta chains below, sequenced in a study of PD-1 blockade in classical Hodgkin lymphoma (TCRdb year 2020). Library creation used the immunoSEQ multiplex PCR assay. TCRdb stores this immuneACCESS table with in-frame sequences only. Part of the clones is absent; in the studies checked, under half of the shortfall reflects unresolved V genes, and no reason is known for the rest. The sample records fewer than 90,000 clones, roughly nine tenths of which are singletons. The ten top clones hold around 20% of the sample. The time point label of this sample denotes: cycle 1 day 1 (C1D1), immediately before nivolumab initiation. All trial patients had relapsed after autologous stem cell transplantation, with cohorts A, B and C differing in prior brentuximab vedotin exposure. The specimen comprised peripheral blood mononuclear cells (PBMCs), sampled at baseline. The receptor set was obtained from a human donor with classical Hodgkin lymphoma.

The chain has TRBV19 and TRBJ2-7; 9 bases agree with TRBD1. The CDR3 sequence is 14 residues long. J lost 6 bases, V lost 5 bases, and 8 bases had no gene match. In germline, CDR1 is LNHDA, CDR2 SQIVND (reference sequence). The CDR3 loop is CASSPRQGVGEQYF. The CDR3 DNA is TGTGCCAGTAGTCCGAGACAGGGGGTAGGCGAGCAGTACTTC.

DNA for the CDR3: TGTGCCAGCAGCCCCACGGGGGCGAACACTGAAGCTTTCTTT. Its translation is CASSPTGANTEAFF. This chain joins TRBV7-9 and TRBJ1-1; maybe TRBD1 (6 bases). Trimming removed 5 bases from V and 1 base from J, with 11 bases in between. Germline values: CDR1 SEHNR, CDR2 FQNEAQ (reference sequence). CDR3 length equals 14 residues.

The chain joins TRBV7-2 to TRBJ1-4; D is perhaps TRBD1 (5 bases). Germline values: CDR1 SGHTA, CDR2 FQGNSA. This CDR3 is 16 amino acids long. Trimming stripped 4 bases from V and 0 bases from J, with 12 bases between. The DNA of the CDR3 is TGTGCCAGCAGCTCCGACAGCCACCCAACTAATGAAAAACTGTTTTTT. This translates into CASSSDSHPTNEKLFF. Variable domain in full (rest from reference TRBV7-2 and TRBJ1-4): GAGVSQSPSNKVTEKGKDVELRCDPISGHTALYWYRQSLGQGLEFLIYFQGNSAPDKSGLPSDRFSAERTGGSVSTLTIQRTQQEDSAVYLCASSSDSHPTNEKLFFGSGTQLSVL.

This rearrangement joins TRBV4-2 to TRBJ2-5; D call uncertain. V lost 0 bases and J lost 0, with 11 bases in between. CDR1 and CDR2 from the germline V gene are LGHNA and YNFKEQ. The CDR3 sequence is 16 residues long. The CDR3 spells CASSQDTAVYQETQYF. The CDR3 DNA sequence: TGTGCCAGCAGCCAAGATACTGCCGTGTACCAAGAGACCCAGTACTTC.

The chain combines TRBV7-9 with TRBJ2-7; 9 bases are a match to TRBD1. The CDR3 is made up of 14 amino acids. The trim removed 4 bases at V and 6 bases at J, leaving 7 bases unmatched. Per the germline V gene, CDR1 is SEHNR and CDR2 is FQNEAQ (reference sequence). CDR3 residues: CASSSKTGGSEQYF. CDR3 bases: TGTGCCAGCAGCTCTAAAACAGGGGGCTCCGAGCAGTACTTC. The full variable domain, completed using reference TRBV7-9 and TRBJ2-7, is DTGVSQNPRHKITKRGQNVTFRCDPISEHNRLYWYRQTLGQGPEFLTYFQNEAQLEKSRLLSDRFSAERPKGSFSTLEIQRTEQGDSAMYLCASSSKTGGSEQYFGPGTRLTVT.

V and J are TRBV6-1 and TRBJ1-2; possible D gene TRBD1, 5 bases. Germline CDR1 is MNHNS and CDR2 is SASEGT. V was cut by 0 bases and J by 4 bases, with 9 bases left in between. CDR3 length equals 14 residues. CDR3 in amino acids: CASSEASGIYGYTF. CDR3 DNA sequence: TGTGCCAGCAGTGAAGCATCAGGGATCTATGGCTACACCTTC.

The V and J genes are TRBV29-1 and TRBJ1-1, with 9 bases that match TRBD1. The CDR3 covers 12 residues. V trimming: 4 bases; J trimming: 6 bases; junction bases outside the gene matches: 3. CDR1 and CDR2 (germline): SQVTM, ANQGSEA. In nucleotides, the CDR3 is TGCAGCGTTGTACAGGGGGCCCCTGAAGCTTTCTTT. Translating gives CSVVQGAPEAFF.

This rearrangement joins TRBV28 to TRBJ1-4; 7 nucleotides line up with TRBD1. There are 16 residues in the CDR3. Germline loops: CDR1 MDHEN, CDR2 SYDVKM. After removal of 3 bases from V and 8 bases from J, the junction contained 12 bases not matched to a gene. CDR3 in amino acids: CASSFMTGSGEEKLFF. The CDR3 DNA is TGTGCCAGCAGTTTTATGACAGGGAGTGGTGAGGAAAAACTGTTTTTT.

The rearrangement uses TRBV6-6 and TRBJ1-3, with D tentatively TRBD1 (6 bases). CDR1 MNHNY and CDR2 SVGAGI come from the germline V gene (reference sequence). V was pared by 2 bases and J by 7 bases, with 15 bases between. CDR3 length equals 15 residues. In DNA form, the CDR3 reads TGTGCCAGCAGTTACGCGACAGGTTTCGAGAACACCATATATTTT. This gives the protein CASSYATGFENTIYF.

The V and J genes are TRBV19 and TRBJ2-3; D unclear. CDR1 is LNHDA, CDR2 SQIVND, per germline (reference sequence). The length of the CDR3 is 15 residues. V lost 3 bases and J lost 4, with 14 bases in between. The CDR3 nucleotides read TGTGCCAGTAGTATGCGAATAGGTTCGCCAGATACGCAGTATTTT. Amino acid sequence: CASSMRIGSPDTQYF.

The V call is TRBV25-1, the J call TRBJ2-1, with D possibly matching TRBD1 (5 bases). V gave up 5 bases and J gave up 1 base, with 18 bases separating them. The CDR3 totals 17 residues. Germline values: CDR1 MGHDK, CDR2 SYGVNS. The CDR3, as DNA: TGTGCCAGCAGTCCCACCCTCGACAGCCAGTCCTACAATGAGCAGTTCTTC. Protein: CASSPTLDSQSYNEQFF. Full variable domain (outside the CDR3, taken from reference TRBV25-1 and TRBJ2-1): EADIYQTPRYLVIGTGKKITLECSQTMGHDKMYWYQQDPGMELHLIHYSYGVNSTEKGDLSSESTVSRIRTEHFPLTLESARPSHTSQYLCASSPTLDSQSYNEQFFGPGTRLTVL.

CDR3 in DNA: TGTGCCAGCAGCACAGGACTAGCGGGAGTGGAGCAGTTCTTC. It translates to CASSTGLAGVEQFF. The chain is built from TRBV5-4 and TRBJ2-1; 13 bases align to TRBD2. From germline, CDR1 is SGHNT and CDR2 YYREEE (reference sequence). J was trimmed by 10 bases and V by 4 bases; bases with no gene match: 5. The CDR3 contains 14 residues.

This chain connects TRBV19 to TRBJ2-7; D possibly corresponds to TRBD1 (5 bases). V lost 1 base, J lost 3 bases, and 10 bases lay in between. This CDR3 spans 14 amino acids. Germline CDR1 reads LNHDA; CDR2 reads SQIVND (reference sequence). CDR3 sequence: CASSIVVGHYEQYF. The CDR3, as DNA: TGTGCCAGTAGTATAGTGGTCGGACACTACGAGCAGTACTTC.

This clone occurred a few times. The CDR3 DNA reads as TGTGCCAGTAGTCCGATCACGGGACAGGTCACAGATACGCAGTATTTT. It translates to CASSPITGQVTDTQYF. The chain is built from TRBV19 and TRBJ2-3, with 8 bases fitting TRBD1. V trimming: 5 bases; J trimming: 2 bases; junction bases outside the gene matches: 9. The length of the CDR3 is 16 residues. Per the germline V gene, CDR1 is LNHDA and CDR2 is SQIVND (reference sequence). Full variable domain (missing parts from reference TRBV19 and TRBJ2-3): DGGITQSPKYLFRKEGQNVTLSCEQNLNHDAMYWYRQDPGQGLRLIYYSQIVNDFQKGDIAEGYSVSREKKESFPLTVTSAQKNPTAFYLCASSPITGQVTDTQYFGPGTRLTVL.

This clone was found once. CDR3 protein: CSVIQGTLNTEAFF. The CDR3, as DNA: TGCAGCGTTATACAGGGGACCCTGAACACTGAAGCTTTCTTT. The gene calls are TRBV29-1 and TRBJ1-1; 7 bases map to TRBD1. Germline V gives CDR1 SQVTM, CDR2 ANQGSEA. The CDR3 loop spans 14 amino acids. After removal of 5 bases from V and 0 bases from J, the junction contained 6 bases not matched to a gene.

CDR3 region: CASSLGPEQFF. In DNA, the CDR3 is TGTGCCAGCAGCTTGGGCCCAGAGCAGTTCTTC. The V call is TRBV5-4, the J call TRBJ2-1; D gene unclear. The CDR3 is 11 amino acids. Germline V gene lookup returns CDR1 SGHNT and CDR2 YYREEE (reference sequence). V was cut by 0 bases and J by 10 bases, with 5 bases left in between.

The rearrangement joins TRBV7-2 to TRBJ1-3; TRBD1 is a possible D gene (5 bases). CDR3 size: 15 residues. Trimming removed 3 bases from V and 0 bases from J, with 9 bases in between. CDR1 is SGHTA, CDR2 FQGNSA, per germline. CDR3 nucleotides: TGTGCCAGCAGCTTCTCAGGGAGCTCTGGAAACACCATATATTTT. Its protein product is CASSFSGSSGNTIYF.

The V call is TRBV10-3, the J call TRBJ1-1; tentative D call: TRBD1 (5 bases). The CDR3 totals 16 residues. Germline CDR1 ENHRY, CDR2 SYGVKD. The ends were cut back, 3 bases at V and 0 bases at J, with 14 bases in the middle. The CDR3 region is CAISDPPGTMNTEAFF. Here the CDR3 DNA reads TGTGCCATCAGTGACCCCCCAGGGACCATGAACACTGAAGCTTTCTTT.

With respect to this clone: In the same sample, other DNA sequences code for this CDR3. The chain has TRBV18 and TRBJ2-5, with TRBD2 identical over 9 bases. The CDR3 has 16 amino acids. CDR1 and CDR2 (germline): KGHSH, LQKENI. V lost 3 bases and J lost 1; bases outside the gene matches: 6. The CDR3 sequence: CASSPPGLAVQETQYF. The CDR3 nucleotides are TGTGCCAGCTCACCCCCGGGACTAGCTGTCCAAGAGACCCAGTACTTC.

The chain employs TRBV2 and TRBJ2-5; 8 bases map to TRBD2. V was clipped by 4 bases and J by 3 bases; unmatched bases: 10. The CDR3 is 16 amino acids. Germline assignment: CDR1 SNHLY and CDR2 FYNNEI. CDR3 bases: TGTGCCAGCAGTGGGGAGTCAGCGGGAGTGGAAGAGACCCAGTACTTC. Its protein product is CASSGESAGVEETQYF.

V is TRBV19 and J is TRBJ1-4, with 9 bases lining up with TRBD1. The J segment lost 13 bases and the V segment lost 7 bases, leaving 13 bases of the junction unmatched. CDR3 size: 14 residues. CDR1 LNHDA and CDR2 SQIVND come from the germline V gene (reference sequence). The CDR3 DNA sequence: TGTGCCAGTACCCTACAGGGGGCGGCGGACGGACTGTTTTTT. Its translation is CASTLQGAADGLFF.

The chain carries TRBV2 and TRBJ1-1; TRBD1 agrees at 10 bases. V was pared by 8 bases and J by 4 bases, with 10 bases of the junction left unmatched. Germline assignment: CDR1 SNHLY and CDR2 FYNNEI. The CDR3 runs 15 residues. CDR3 region: CASGARDRGITEAFF. The CDR3 DNA reads as TGTGCCAGCGGGGCCCGGGACAGGGGTATCACTGAAGCTTTCTTT.

The genes are TRBV5-4 and TRBJ1-1; D is unclear. The CDR3 contains 15 residues. V shed 4 bases and J shed 4 bases, with 17 bases lying between them. Looked up from germline, CDR1 is SGHNT and CDR2 is YYREEE (reference sequence). The CDR3 protein is CASSQDRFGGTEAFF. CDR3 DNA: TGTGCCAGCAGCCAAGACCGGTTTGGCGGCACTGAAGCTTTCTTT.

This sequence joins TRBV4-2 and TRBJ2-3; D unresolved. The V gene's germline CDR1 is LGHNA and CDR2 YNFKEQ. Trimming took 2 bases from V and 3 from J, leaving 18 bases between them. CDR3 size: 17 residues. The CDR3 protein is CASSQPGLPVGTDTQYF. DNA of the CDR3: TGTGCCAGCAGCCAACCCGGGCTTCCGGTAGGGACAGATACGCAGTATTTT.

V usage is TRBV6-4 and J usage is TRBJ2-1, with 10 bases aligning to TRBD2. Trimming took 5 bases from V and 5 from J; bases not matched to a gene: 6. Germline V gives CDR1 MRHNA, CDR2 SNTAGT. This CDR3 has 15 residues. CDR3 region: CASSPRTSGHNEQFF. DNA of the CDR3: TGTGCCAGCAGTCCTCGGACTAGCGGTCACAATGAGCAGTTCTTC.